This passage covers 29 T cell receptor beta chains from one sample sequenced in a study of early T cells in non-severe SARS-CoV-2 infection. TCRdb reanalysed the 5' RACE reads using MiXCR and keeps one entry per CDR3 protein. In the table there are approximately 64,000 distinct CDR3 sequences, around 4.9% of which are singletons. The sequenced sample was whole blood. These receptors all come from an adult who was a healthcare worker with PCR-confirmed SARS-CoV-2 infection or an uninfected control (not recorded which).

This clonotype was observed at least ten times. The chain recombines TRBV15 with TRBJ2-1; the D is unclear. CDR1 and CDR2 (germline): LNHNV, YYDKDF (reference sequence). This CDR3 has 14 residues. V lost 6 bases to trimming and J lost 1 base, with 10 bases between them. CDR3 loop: CATSETGSYNEQFF. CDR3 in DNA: TGTGCCACCAGTGAGACGGGTTCCTACAATGAGCAGTTCTTC. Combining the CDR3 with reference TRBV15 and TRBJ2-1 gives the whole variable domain DAMVIQNPRYQVTQFGKPVTLSCSQTLNHNVMYWYQQKSSQAPKLLFHYYDKDFNNEADTPDNFQSRRPNTSFCFLDIRSPGLGDTAMYLCATSETGSYNEQFFGPGTRLTVL.

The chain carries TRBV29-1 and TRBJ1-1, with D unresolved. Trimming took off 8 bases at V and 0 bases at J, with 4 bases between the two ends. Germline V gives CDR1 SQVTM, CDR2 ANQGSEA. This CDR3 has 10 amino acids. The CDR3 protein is CSTMNTEAFF. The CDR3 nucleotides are TGCAGCACGATGAACACTGAAGCTTTCTTT.

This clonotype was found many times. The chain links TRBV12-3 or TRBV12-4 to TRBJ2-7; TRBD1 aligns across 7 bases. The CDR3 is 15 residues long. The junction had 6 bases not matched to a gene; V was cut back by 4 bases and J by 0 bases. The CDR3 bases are TGTGCCAGCAGTTCCCGGACAGGTAGCTCCTACGAGCAGTACTTC. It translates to CASSSRTGSSYEQYF.

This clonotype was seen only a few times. The CDR3 loop reads CSSRASSYNEQFF. Written as DNA, the CDR3 is TGCAGTTCTCGGGCGAGCTCCTACAATGAGCAGTTCTTC. The chain recombines TRBV29-1 with TRBJ2-1; no firm D call. This CDR3 spans 13 amino acids. CDR1 SQVTM and CDR2 ANQGSEA come from the germline V gene.

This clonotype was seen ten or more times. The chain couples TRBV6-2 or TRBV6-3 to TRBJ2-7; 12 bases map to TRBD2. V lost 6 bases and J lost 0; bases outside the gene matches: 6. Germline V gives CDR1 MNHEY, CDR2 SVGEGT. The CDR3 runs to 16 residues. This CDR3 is CASSPMTSGSSYEQYF. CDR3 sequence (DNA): TGTGCCAGCAGCCCTATGACTAGCGGGAGCTCCTACGAGCAGTACTTC.

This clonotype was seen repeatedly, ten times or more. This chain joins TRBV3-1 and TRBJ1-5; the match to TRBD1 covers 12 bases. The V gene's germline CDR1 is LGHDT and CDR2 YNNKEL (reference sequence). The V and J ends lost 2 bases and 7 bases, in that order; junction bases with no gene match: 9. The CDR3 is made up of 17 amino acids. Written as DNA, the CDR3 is TGTGCCAGCAGCCAAACTAAGGGACAGGGGGCGAGGCAGCCCCAGCATTTT. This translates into CASSQTKGQGARQPQHF.

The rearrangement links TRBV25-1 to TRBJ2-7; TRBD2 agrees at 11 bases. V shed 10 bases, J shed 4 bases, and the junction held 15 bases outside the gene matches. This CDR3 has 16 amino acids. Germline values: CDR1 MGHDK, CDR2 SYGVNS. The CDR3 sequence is CATSGSLAGGGYEQYF. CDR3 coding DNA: TGTGCCACCAGCGGATCTCTAGCGGGAGGCGGGTACGAGCAGTACTTC.

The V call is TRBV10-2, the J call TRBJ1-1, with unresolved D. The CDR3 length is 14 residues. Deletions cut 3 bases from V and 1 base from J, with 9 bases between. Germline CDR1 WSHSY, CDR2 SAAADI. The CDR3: CASSEEAGNTEAFF. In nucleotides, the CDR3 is TGCGCCAGCAGTGAAGAGGCGGGGAACACTGAAGCTTTCTTT.

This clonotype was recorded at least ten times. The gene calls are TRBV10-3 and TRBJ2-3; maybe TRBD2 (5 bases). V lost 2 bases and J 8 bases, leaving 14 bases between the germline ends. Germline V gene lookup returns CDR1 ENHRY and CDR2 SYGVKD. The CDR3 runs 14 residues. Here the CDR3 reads CAISEEGLSATQYF. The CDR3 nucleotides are TGTGCCATCAGTGAGGAGGGTCTTTCGGCTACGCAGTATTTT.

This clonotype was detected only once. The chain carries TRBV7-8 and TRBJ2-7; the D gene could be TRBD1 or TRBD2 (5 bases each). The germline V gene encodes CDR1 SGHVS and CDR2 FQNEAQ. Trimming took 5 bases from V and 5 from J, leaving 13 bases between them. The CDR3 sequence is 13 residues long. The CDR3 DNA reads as TGTGCCAGCAGCCGCAGGGAGCTCGACGAGCAGTACTTC. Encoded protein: CASSRRELDEQYF.

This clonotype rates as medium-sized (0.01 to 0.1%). The DNA of the CDR3 is TGTGCCAGCAGCTTAGATATGAACACTGAAGCTTTCTTT. Translating it yields CASSLDMNTEAFF. V usage is TRBV7-9 and J usage is TRBJ1-1; D ambiguous. Deletions cut 1 base from V and 0 bases from J, with 3 bases between. The CDR3 spans 13 residues. The germline gives CDR1 SEHNR, CDR2 FQNEAQ (reference sequence).

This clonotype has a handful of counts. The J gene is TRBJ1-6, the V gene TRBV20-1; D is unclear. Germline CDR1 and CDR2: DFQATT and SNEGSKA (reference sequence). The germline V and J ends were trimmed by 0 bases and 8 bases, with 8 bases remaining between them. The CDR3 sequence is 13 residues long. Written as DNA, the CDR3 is TGCAGTGCTAGAGATTGGTCGGATTCACCCCTCCACTTT. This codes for CSARDWSDSPLHF.

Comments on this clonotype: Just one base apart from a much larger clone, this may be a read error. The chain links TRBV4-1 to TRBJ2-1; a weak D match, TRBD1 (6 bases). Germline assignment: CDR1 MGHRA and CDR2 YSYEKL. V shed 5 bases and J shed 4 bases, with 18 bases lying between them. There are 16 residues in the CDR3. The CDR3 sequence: CASSKVALGAYNEQFF. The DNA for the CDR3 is TGCGCCAGCAGCAAAGTTGCCTTGGGGGCTTACAATGAGCAGTTCTTC.

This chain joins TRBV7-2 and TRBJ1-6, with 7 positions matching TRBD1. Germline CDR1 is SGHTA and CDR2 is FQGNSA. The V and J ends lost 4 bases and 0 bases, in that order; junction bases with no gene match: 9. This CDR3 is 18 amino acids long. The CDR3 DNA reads TGTGCCAGCAGCTCCCCGGACAGGAGTCTCTCCTATAATTCACCCCTCCACTTT. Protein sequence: CASSSPDRSLSYNSPLHF.

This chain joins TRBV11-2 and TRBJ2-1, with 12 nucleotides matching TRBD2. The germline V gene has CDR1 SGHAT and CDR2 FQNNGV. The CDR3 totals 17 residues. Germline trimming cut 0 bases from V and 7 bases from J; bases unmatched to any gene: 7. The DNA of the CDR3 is TGTGCCAGCAGCTTAGATGTACTAGCGGGGGGCTGGAATGAGCAGTTCTTC. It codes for CASSLDVLAGGWNEQFF.

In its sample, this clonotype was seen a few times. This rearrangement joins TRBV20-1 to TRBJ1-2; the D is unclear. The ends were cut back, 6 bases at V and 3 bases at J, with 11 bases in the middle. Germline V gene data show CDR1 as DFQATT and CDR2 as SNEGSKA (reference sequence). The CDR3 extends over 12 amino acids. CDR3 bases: TGCAGTGCCCAGAAGAGTGACTATGGCTACACCTTC. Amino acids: CSAQKSDYGYTF.

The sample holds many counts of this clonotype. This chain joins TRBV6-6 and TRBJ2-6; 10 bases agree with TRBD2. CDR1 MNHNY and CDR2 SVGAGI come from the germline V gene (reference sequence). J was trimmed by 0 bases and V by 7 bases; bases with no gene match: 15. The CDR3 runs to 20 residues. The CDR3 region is CASINSAGLAKGSGANVLTF. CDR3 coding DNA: TGTGCCAGCATCAACTCCGCGGGACTAGCGAAGGGCTCTGGGGCCAACGTCCTGACTTTC.

Here the CDR3 reads CASSPTRGQGREQYF. DNA of the CDR3: TGTGCCAGCAGCCCCACGAGGGGACAGGGTCGCGAGCAGTACTTC. This chain uses TRBV3-1 with TRBJ2-7, with 9 bases lining up with TRBD1. The CDR3 loop spans 15 amino acids. After removal of 4 bases from V and 6 bases from J, the junction contained 10 bases not matched to a gene. Germline CDR1 and CDR2: LGHDT and YNNKEL (reference sequence).

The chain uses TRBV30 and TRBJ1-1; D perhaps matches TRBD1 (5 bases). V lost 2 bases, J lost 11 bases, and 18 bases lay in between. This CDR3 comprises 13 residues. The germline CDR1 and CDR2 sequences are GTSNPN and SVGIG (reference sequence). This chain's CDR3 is CAWSLGRALEAFF. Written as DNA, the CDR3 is TGTGCCTGGAGTTTAGGCAGGGCCCTTGAGGCTTTCTTT.

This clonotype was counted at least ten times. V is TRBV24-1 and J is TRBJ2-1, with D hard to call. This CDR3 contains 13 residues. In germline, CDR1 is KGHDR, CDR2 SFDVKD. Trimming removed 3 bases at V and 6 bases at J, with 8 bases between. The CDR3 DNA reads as TGTGCCACCAGTGATCCTCTAGTCAATGAGCAGTTCTTC. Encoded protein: CATSDPLVNEQFF.

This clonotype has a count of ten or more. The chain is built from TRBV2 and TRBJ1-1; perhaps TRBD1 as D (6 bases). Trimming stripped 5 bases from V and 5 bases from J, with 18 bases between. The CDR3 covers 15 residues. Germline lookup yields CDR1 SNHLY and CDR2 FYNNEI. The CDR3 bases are TGTGCCAGCAGTCGGTACGACGGGGGCAGGACTGAAGCTTTCTTT. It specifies CASSRYDGGRTEAFF.

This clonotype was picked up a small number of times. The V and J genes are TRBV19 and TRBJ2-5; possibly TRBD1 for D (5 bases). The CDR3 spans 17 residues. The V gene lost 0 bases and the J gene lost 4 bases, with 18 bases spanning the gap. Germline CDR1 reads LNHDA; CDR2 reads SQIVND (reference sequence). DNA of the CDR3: TGTGCCAGTAGTATAGATCTGCGCAGGGCATCGTTAGAGACCCAGTACTTC. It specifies CASSIDLRRASLETQYF. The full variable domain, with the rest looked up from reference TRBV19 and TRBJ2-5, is DGGITQSPKYLFRKEGQNVTLSCEQNLNHDAMYWYRQDPGQGLRLIYYSQIVNDFQKGDIAEGYSVSREKKESFPLTVTSAQKNPTAFYLCASSIDLRRASLETQYFGPGTRLLVL.

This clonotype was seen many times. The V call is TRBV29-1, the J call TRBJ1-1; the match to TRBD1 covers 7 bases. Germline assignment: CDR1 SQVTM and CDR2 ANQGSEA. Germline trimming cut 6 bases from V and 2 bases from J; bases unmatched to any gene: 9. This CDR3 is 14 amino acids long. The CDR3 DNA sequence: TGCAGCGTGATCCCCGGGACAGACAACACTGAAGCTTTCTTT. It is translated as CSVIPGTDNTEAFF.

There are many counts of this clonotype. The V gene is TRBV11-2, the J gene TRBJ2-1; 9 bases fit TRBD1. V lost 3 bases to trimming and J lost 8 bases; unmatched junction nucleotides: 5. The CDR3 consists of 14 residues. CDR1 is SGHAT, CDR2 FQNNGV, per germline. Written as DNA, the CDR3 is TGTGCCAGCAGCTTCCTACAGGGGGCCTATGAGCAGTTCTTC. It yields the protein CASSFLQGAYEQFF.

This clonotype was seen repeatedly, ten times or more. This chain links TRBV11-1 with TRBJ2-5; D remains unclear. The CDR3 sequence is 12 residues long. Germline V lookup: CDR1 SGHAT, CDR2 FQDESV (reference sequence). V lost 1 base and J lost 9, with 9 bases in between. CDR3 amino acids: CASSLDSLAQYF. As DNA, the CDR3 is TGTGCCAGCAGCTTAGATTCGCTGGCCCAGTACTTC.

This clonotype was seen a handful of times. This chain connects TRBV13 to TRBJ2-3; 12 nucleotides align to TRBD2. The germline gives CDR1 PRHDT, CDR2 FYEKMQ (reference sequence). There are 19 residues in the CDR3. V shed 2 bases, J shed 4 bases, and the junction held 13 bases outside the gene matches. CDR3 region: CASSLNLASGRAWSDTQYF. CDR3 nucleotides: TGTGCCAGCAGCTTAAATCTCGCTAGCGGGAGGGCCTGGTCAGATACGCAGTATTTT. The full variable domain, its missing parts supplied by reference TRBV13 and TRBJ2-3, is AAGVIQSPRHLIKEKRETATLKCYPIPRHDTVYWYQQGPGQDPQFLISFYEKMQSDKGSIPDRFSAQQFSDYHSELNMSSLELGDSALYFCASSLNLASGRAWSDTQYFGPGTRLTVL.

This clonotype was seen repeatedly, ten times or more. The CDR3, as DNA: TGCGCCAGCAGCTTGGAAAGCCCTGGGCTCTATGGCTACACCTTC. Amino acid sequence: CASSLESPGLYGYTF. The rearrangement links TRBV5-1 to TRBJ1-2; unclear D gene. Trimming shortened V by 0 bases and J by 4 bases, and 13 bases separated the two germline ends. CDR3 size: 15 residues. Looked up from germline, CDR1 is SGHRS and CDR2 is YFSETQ.

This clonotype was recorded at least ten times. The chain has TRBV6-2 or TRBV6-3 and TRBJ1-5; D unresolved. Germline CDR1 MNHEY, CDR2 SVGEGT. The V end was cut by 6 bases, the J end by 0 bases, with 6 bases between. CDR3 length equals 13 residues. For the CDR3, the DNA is TGTGCCAGCAGGACCGATAGCAATCAGCCCCAGCATTTT. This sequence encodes CASRTDSNQPQHF.

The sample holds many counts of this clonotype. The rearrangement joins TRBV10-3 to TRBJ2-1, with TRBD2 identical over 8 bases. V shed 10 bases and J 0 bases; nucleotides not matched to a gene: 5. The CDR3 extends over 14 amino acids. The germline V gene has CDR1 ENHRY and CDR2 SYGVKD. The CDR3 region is CATGAGVSYNEQFF. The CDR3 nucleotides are TGTGCCACGGGAGCGGGAGTCTCCTACAATGAGCAGTTCTTC.